The clone carrying this T cell receptor (beta chain) came up many times. A TCRbeta library incorporating unique molecular identifiers was prepared. TCRdb reanalysed the PCR reads using MiXCR and keeps one entry per CDR3 protein. There are 90,000 to 100,000 distinct CDR3 sequences in the sample; more than 10% occur only once, and more than 11% lies in the top ten. This CDR3 is 12 amino acids long. Germline CDR1 is DFQATT and CDR2 is SNEGSKA (reference sequence). The ends were cut back, 6 bases at V and 1 base at J, with 9 bases in the middle. This sample was included in a study of T-cell reconstitution after alpha-beta-depleted transplantation in children.

This sample comprised PBMCs from the stem cell graft donor, obtained from the stem cell graft. J is TRBJ1-2 and V is TRBV20-1; D call uncertain. The sequence derives from a human donor who donated a stem cell graft to a child with inherited bone marrow failure. The DNA for the CDR3 is TGCAGTGCCCCTCCTGGTAACTATGGCTACACCTTC. It specifies CSAPPGNYGYTF.